A single sample is the source of the 23 T cell receptor beta chains below, sequenced in a study of Graves' ophthalmopathy and Graves' hyperthyroidism. The authors amplified TCR beta CDR3 regions, and they did so from RNA transcripts for repertoire sequencing. First-round RT-PCR relied on HTBI primers, and a second-round multiplex PCR came next. TCRdb recomputed calls from the multiplex PCR reads with MiXCR, one row per CDR3 protein. The sample lists under 350,000 distinct CDR3 sequences; about a sixth were seen once. Sequencing input: peripheral blood. The receptors here all came from an adult man with Graves' ophthalmopathy.

This clonotype was seen repeatedly, ten times or more. The rearrangement links TRBV6-6 to TRBJ2-5; TRBD2 agrees at 16 bases. The V segment lost 6 bases and the J segment 4 bases; nucleotides outside the gene matches: 8. This CDR3 is 17 amino acids long. Germline V gives CDR1 MNHNY, CDR2 SVGAGI (reference sequence). CDR3 nucleotide sequence: TGTGCCAGCAGCACCGGGGGACTAGCGGGGGGGCCAGAGACCCAGTACTTC. This codes for CASSTGGLAGGPETQYF.

This clonotype was seen many times. The DNA for the CDR3 is TGTGCCAGCAGCTTTAACAGGGTTGTGGATGGCTACACCTTC. The encoded protein is CASSFNRVVDGYTF. The V and J genes are TRBV13 and TRBJ1-2, with D perhaps TRBD1 (6 bases). The CDR3 extends over 14 amino acids. Per germline, CDR1 PRHDT and CDR2 FYEKMQ (reference sequence). Trimming pared 3 bases from V and 6 bases from J, leaving 14 bases between.

This clonotype was found many times. The V gene is TRBV3-1, the J gene TRBJ1-1; possible D gene TRBD1, 6 bases. Germline-derived CDR1 and CDR2 are LGHDT and YNNKEL (reference sequence). CDR3 length equals 16 residues. V gave up 4 bases and J gave up 3 bases, with 18 bases separating them. The CDR3 spells CASSLRGGALDTEAFF. As DNA, the CDR3 is TGTGCCAGCAGCCTAAGAGGGGGGGCCCTGGACACTGAAGCTTTCTTT.

A remark on this clonotype: A junction end diverges from the germline sequence, so it may reflect a read error. The chain has TRBV24-1 and TRBJ2-7, with 10 bases matching TRBD1. The V gene's germline CDR1 is KGHDR and CDR2 SFDVKD. The CDR3 is 15 amino acids. In DNA form, the CDR3 reads TGTGTCACCAGTGACCAGGGACAGGGGTCCGACGAGCAGTACTTC. Translation: CVTSDQGQGSDEQYF.

The V call is TRBV12-3 or TRBV12-4, the J call TRBJ2-7, with 7 bases aligning to TRBD2. This CDR3 region has 15 residues. V lost 1 base to trimming and J lost 4 bases; unmatched junction nucleotides: 7. DNA for the CDR3: TGTGCCAGCAGTTTAGAAGGCGGGAGTATGTACGAGCAGTACTTC. It codes for CASSLEGGSMYEQYF.

This clonotype occurred many times. The chain employs TRBV24-1 and TRBJ1-2, with D possibly matching TRBD1 (5 bases). The CDR3 is made up of 12 amino acids. V was shortened by 6 bases and J by 8 bases, with 12 bases between the two germline ends. CDR1 KGHDR and CDR2 SFDVKD come from the germline V gene. CDR3 sequence reads: CATSLGAGGYTF. In DNA, the CDR3 is TGTGCCACCAGTTTAGGGGCTGGAGGCTACACCTTC.

This clonotype was recorded at least ten times. This sequence joins TRBV2 and TRBJ1-1; D not resolved. Trimming shortened V by 3 bases and J by 5 bases, and 10 bases separated the two germline ends. Looked up from germline, CDR1 is SNHLY and CDR2 is FYNNEI. The CDR3 is 13 amino acids. CDR3 sequence reads: CASSDPGRTEAFF. CDR3 DNA: TGTGCCAGCAGTGACCCGGGGAGGACTGAAGCTTTCTTT. The full variable domain, completed using reference TRBV2 and TRBJ1-1, is EPEVTQTPSHQVTQMGQEVILRCVPISNHLYFYWYRQILGQKVEFLVSFYNNEISEKSEIFDDQFSVERPDGSNFTLKIRSTKLEDSAMYFCASSDPGRTEAFFGQGTRLTVV.

This clonotype occurred many times. The rearrangement links TRBV2 to TRBJ2-7, with 9 nucleotides matching TRBD2. Trimming removed 7 bases from V and 4 bases from J; junction bases left unmatched: 8. The CDR3 has 14 residues. CDR1 and CDR2 (germline): SNHLY, FYNNEI. CDR3 in DNA: TGTGCCAGCATTGCGGGAGGGGGGAATTACGAGCAGTACTTC. It encodes CASIAGGGNYEQYF.

V is TRBV20-1 and J is TRBJ1-1; 7 nucleotides align to TRBD1. Germline values: CDR1 DFQATT, CDR2 SNEGSKA (reference sequence). The CDR3 is made up of 12 amino acids. V shed 7 bases and J 3 bases; nucleotides not matched to a gene: 5. The CDR3 DNA is TGCAGTGTCAGGGGGAAGGACACTGAAGCTTTCTTT. Amino acids: CSVRGKDTEAFF.

This clonotype was seen ten or more times. The gene calls are TRBV12-3 or TRBV12-4 and TRBJ2-4; D is perhaps TRBD2 (6 bases). V was shortened by 6 bases and J by 2 bases, with 14 bases between the two germline ends. The CDR3 totals 15 residues. CDR3 DNA: TGTGCCAGCAGCCGGACGGGGACTTCCAAAAACATTCAGTACTTC. It codes for CASSRTGTSKNIQYF.

This clonotype was recorded many times. The chain combines TRBV20-1 with TRBJ1-5; D remains ambiguous. CDR1 DFQATT and CDR2 SNEGSKA come from the germline V gene (reference sequence). The V gene lost 0 bases and the J gene lost 3 bases, with 12 bases spanning the gap. This CDR3 has 15 residues. For the CDR3, the DNA is TGCAGTGCTAGAGATCTGGGCCGGTCCAATCAGCCCCAGCATTTT. It is translated as CSARDLGRSNQPQHF.

This clonotype was counted many times. CDR3 nucleotide sequence: TGTGCCAGCAGCTGGACAGGGGGCCGGGATCAGCCCCAGCATTTT. Translation gives CASSWTGGRDQPQHF. The chain employs TRBV5-5 and TRBJ1-5, with 11 bases aligning to TRBD1. Germline V gene data show CDR1 as SGHKS and CDR2 as YYEKEE (reference sequence). The ends lost 3 bases at V and 5 bases at J; junction bases unmatched: 4. The CDR3 is 15 amino acids.

J is TRBJ2-7 and V is TRBV12-3 or TRBV12-4, with a weak D call TRBD1 (6 bases). The better agreement between TRBJ2-1 and the DNA end casts doubt on the J call. This CDR3 comprises 17 residues. CDR3 region: CASRPYPFAGESHEQFF. The DNA of the CDR3 is TGTGCCAGCAGACCATACCCCTTTGCAGGGGAGTCTCACGAGCAGTTCTTC.

The table lists this clonotype with many counts. This sequence joins TRBV7-3 and TRBJ2-5; 8 bases align to TRBD1. CDR3 size: 15 residues. The germline CDR1 and CDR2 sequences are SGHTA and FQGTGA. J was trimmed by 5 bases and V by 6 bases; bases with no gene match: 11. CDR3 sequence reads: CASRLTGGAMETQYF. In DNA form, the CDR3 reads TGTGCCAGCAGACTTACAGGGGGTGCCATGGAGACCCAGTACTTC.

This clonotype was seen repeatedly, ten times or more. The chain combines TRBV6-5 with TRBJ1-2, with D possibly being TRBD1 (5 bases). Germline-derived CDR1 and CDR2 are MNHEY and SVGAGI. Trimming cost V 5 bases and J 4 bases, with 20 bases left between them. The CDR3 runs to 16 residues. The CDR3 region is CASSPPPGGPTYGYTF. The CDR3, as DNA: TGTGCCAGCAGTCCCCCTCCGGGGGGACCGACCTATGGCTACACCTTC.

This clonotype was counted only a few times. The chain links TRBV6-5 to TRBJ2-2, with 7 bases lining up with TRBD1. The CDR3 has 14 residues. J was trimmed by 7 bases and V by 2 bases; bases with no gene match: 4. In germline, CDR1 is MNHEY, CDR2 SVGAGI. In DNA, the CDR3 is TGTGCCAGCAGTTACGCGGACAGGCTCGGGGAGCTGTTTTTT. Its translation is CASSYADRLGELFF.

This clonotype was counted at least ten times. The chain is built from TRBV20-1 and TRBJ2-7; 14 bases match TRBD2. This CDR3 has 15 residues. The junction had 6 bases not matched to a gene; V was cut back by 1 base and J by 7 bases. Looked up from germline, CDR1 is DFQATT and CDR2 is SNEGSKA (reference sequence). The CDR3 DNA sequence: TGCAGTGCTAGAGTGGGACTAGCGGGAGCTCGTGAGCAGTACTTC. The encoded protein is CSARVGLAGAREQYF.

This clonotype was seen ten or more times. Possible read error: a much larger clone is one base away. CDR3 sequence (DNA): TGTGCCAGCAGCTTAAAATCTGAAGCTTTCTTT. Its translation is CASSLKSEAFF. The genes are TRBV11-2 and TRBJ1-1; D call uncertain. From germline, CDR1 is SGHAT and CDR2 FQNNGV. Between the trimmed V and J ends, which lost 2 bases and 6 bases, there was a span of 4 bases. The CDR3 spans 11 residues. Based on the CDR3 plus reference TRBV11-2 and TRBJ1-1, the full variable domain is EAGVAQSPRYKIIEKRQSVAFWCNPISGHATLYWYQQILGQGPKLLIQFQNNGVVDDSQLPKDRFSAERLKGVDSTLKIQPAKLEDSAVYLCASSLKSEAFFGQGTRLTVV.

This clonotype appeared once. The chain links TRBV25-1 to TRBJ2-7; 8 positions match TRBD1. The CDR3 has 19 amino acids. V shed 4 bases, J shed 2 bases, and the junction held 19 bases outside the gene matches. CDR1 is MGHDK and CDR2 is SYGVNS in the germline V gene. CDR3 nucleotide sequence: TGTGCCAGCAGTGCCCCCGGGACAGGTTTCATCCGGGATACCTACGAGCAGTACTTC. This sequence encodes CASSAPGTGFIRDTYEQYF.

In this sample, this clonotype turned up many times. The rearrangement uses TRBV20-1 and TRBJ2-7; the D is unclear. V lost 5 bases and J 2 bases, leaving 16 bases between the germline ends. Germline CDR1 and CDR2: DFQATT and SNEGSKA (reference sequence). This CDR3 has 14 amino acids. The CDR3 bases are TGCAGTGCTGGGTGGCCACCACTCACCTACGAGCAGTACTTC. Residues: CSAGWPPLTYEQYF.

This clonotype was counted many times. The rearrangement links TRBV29-1 to TRBJ2-7; D possibly matches TRBD1 or TRBD2 (6 bases each). Germline assignment: CDR1 SQVTM and CDR2 ANQGSEA. V lost 5 bases and J 2 bases, leaving 16 bases between the germline ends. The length of the CDR3 is 14 residues. The CDR3 here is CSVKGGTAAYEQYF. The CDR3 DNA reads as TGCAGCGTTAAAGGGGGGACGGCCGCCTACGAGCAGTACTTC.

This clonotype was detected many times. J is TRBJ1-1 and V is TRBV20-1; D might be TRBD1 (6 bases). This CDR3 region has 12 residues. The V and J ends lost 4 bases and 6 bases respectively, with 12 bases between them. Germline V gene data show CDR1 as DFQATT and CDR2 as SNEGSKA (reference sequence). In DNA, the CDR3 is TGCAGTGCTATTAGACAGGCCGCTGAAGCTTTCTTT. Protein sequence: CSAIRQAAEAFF.

Ten or more counts support this clonotype. V and J are TRBV7-8 and TRBJ2-2; D remains unclear. The germline V gene has CDR1 SGHVS and CDR2 FQNEAQ. This CDR3 contains 13 residues. V shed 3 bases and J shed 4 bases, with 6 bases lying between them. CDR3 in DNA: TGTGCCAGCAGCTTTCGGTTCACCGGGGAGCTGTTTTTT. This sequence encodes CASSFRFTGELFF.